This T cell receptor (beta chain) was observed in a study of CD8 T cells in ankylosing spondylitis. Study-level findings and limits: The disease-linked clones had a CD8+ phenotype and low blood frequencies. Disease-linked clones reportedly concentrated significantly in matched ankylosing spondylitis synovial fluid.

Details on this clonotype: Its antigen is undetermined.

TCRdb reprocessed the 5' RACE reads via MiXCR and lists one record per CDR3 protein. The data hold 250,000 to 350,000 distinct CDR3 sequences, with around 20% observed a single time. The clonotype was recovered from a male donor with ankylosing spondylitis or in good health (not recorded which). Sequencing was performed on blood, either unsorted or a sorted T cell fraction (not recorded which).

CDR3 region: CASSGYLTGSYEQYV. CDR3 coding DNA: TGTGCCAGCAGTGGGTACCTGACAGGTTCCTACGAGCAGTACGTC. V and J are TRBV6-1 and TRBJ2-7, with TRBD1 as a possible D gene (6 bases). The length of the CDR3 is 15 residues. Deletions cut 4 bases from V and 1 base from J, with 14 bases between. Germline V CDR1 and CDR2: MNHNS, SASEGT.